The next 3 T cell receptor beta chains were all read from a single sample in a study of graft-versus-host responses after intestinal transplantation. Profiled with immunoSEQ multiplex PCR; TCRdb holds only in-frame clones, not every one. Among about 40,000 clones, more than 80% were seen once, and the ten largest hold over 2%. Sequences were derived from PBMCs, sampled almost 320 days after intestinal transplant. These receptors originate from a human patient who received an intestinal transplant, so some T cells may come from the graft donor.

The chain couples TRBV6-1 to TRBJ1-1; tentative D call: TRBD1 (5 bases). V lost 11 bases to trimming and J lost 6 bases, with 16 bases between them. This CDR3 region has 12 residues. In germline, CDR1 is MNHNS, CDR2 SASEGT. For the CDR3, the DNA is TGTGCCGGCGCAGGGACGTCACCTGAAGCTTTCTTT. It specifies CAGAGTSPEAFF.

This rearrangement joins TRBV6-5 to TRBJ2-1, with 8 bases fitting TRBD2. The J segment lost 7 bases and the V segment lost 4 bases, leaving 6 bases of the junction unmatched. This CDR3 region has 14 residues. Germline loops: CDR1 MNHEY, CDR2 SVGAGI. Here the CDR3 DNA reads TGTGCCAGCAGTTCTAGCGGGCTAGTGAATGAGCAGTTCTTC. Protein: CASSSSGLVNEQFF.

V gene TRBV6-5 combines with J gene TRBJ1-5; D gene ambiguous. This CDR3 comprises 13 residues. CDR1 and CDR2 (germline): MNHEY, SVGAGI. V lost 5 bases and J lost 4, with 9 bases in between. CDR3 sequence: CASSAELNQPQHF. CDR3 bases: TGTGCCAGCAGTGCGGAATTAAATCAGCCCCAGCATTTT.